The 24 T cell receptor beta chains below all came from one sample that was sequenced in a study of CD8+ T cells in alopecia areata. Extraction of RNA preceded its reverse transcription into cDNA, which served as the sequencing template. Only in-frame clones appear in the TCRdb table, and some are missing; sequencing was by immunoSEQ multiplex PCR. The data contain 190,000 or so clones, 50% to 60% of them singletons. Regarding treatment: oral pan-JAK inhibitor, 5-10 mg twice daily. The sequenced sample was CD4+ T cells sorted from blood, obtained at week 4, from a patient treated with tofacitinib. The source is a human donor with alopecia areata.

This sequence joins TRBV6-6 and TRBJ2-2; possibly TRBD2 for D (5 bases). Between the trimmed V and J ends, which lost 7 bases and 3 bases, there was a span of 12 bases. The CDR3 has 14 residues. Germline CDR1 reads MNHNY; CDR2 reads SVGAGI (reference sequence). The DNA of the CDR3 is TGTGCCAGCACCTGGAGCGGCGACACCGGGGAGCTGTTTTTT. Its translation is CASTWSGDTGELFF.

The V and J genes are TRBV29-1 and TRBJ2-3; D is undetermined. Germline V gene lookup returns CDR1 SQVTM and CDR2 ANQGSEA. This CDR3 has 13 residues. Trimming shortened V by 3 bases and J by 2 bases, and 9 bases separated the two germline ends. The CDR3 sequence is CSVDVRFTDTQYF. CDR3 DNA sequence: TGCAGCGTTGATGTTAGATTCACAGATACGCAGTATTTT.

CDR3 bases: TGTGCCAGCAGCTTAGGGCCGGACAGCCCCCTGAAAGAGACCCAGTACTTC. Translated, it gives CASSLGPDSPLKETQYF. The chain is built from TRBV7-3 and TRBJ2-5, with D maybe TRBD1 (6 bases). Looked up from germline, CDR1 is SGHTA and CDR2 is FQGTGA. The CDR3 sequence is 17 residues long. V was shortened by 2 bases and J by 3 bases, with 19 bases between the two germline ends.

V is TRBV30 and J is TRBJ1-4; unclear D gene. Trimming took off 4 bases at V and 2 bases at J, with 2 bases between the two ends. Germline V gene data show CDR1 as GTSNPN and CDR2 as SVGIG (reference sequence). The CDR3 extends over 11 amino acids. The CDR3 DNA reads TGTGCCTGGACGACTAATGAAAAACTGTTTTTT. Translation gives CAWTTNEKLFF.

V is TRBV25-1 and J is TRBJ2-2, with 9 positions matching TRBD2. There are 16 residues in the CDR3. Germline V CDR1 and CDR2: MGHDK, SYGVNS. V lost 3 bases and J lost 5; bases outside the gene matches: 7. The CDR3, as DNA: TGTGCCAGCAGTGAGGGCGGGGGGGCCTGGACCGGGGAGCTGTTTTTT. Its translation: CASSEGGGAWTGELFF.

J is TRBJ1-2 and V is TRBV7-9; 8 bases are a match to TRBD1. Germline CDR1 and CDR2: SEHNR and FQNEAQ (reference sequence). CDR3 length: 15 amino acids. The V gene end was trimmed by 1 base and the J gene end by 6 bases; junction bases not matched to a gene: 7. The CDR3 DNA reads TGTGCCAGCAGCTTAGACTGGACAGGGAAAAATGGCTACACCTTC. It yields the protein CASSLDWTGKNGYTF.

The chain carries TRBV7-2 and TRBJ2-3; 7 bases align to TRBD2. The CDR3 extends over 19 amino acids. Germline lookup yields CDR1 SGHTA and CDR2 FQGNSA. The V segment lost 2 bases and the J segment 0 bases; nucleotides outside the gene matches: 14. The CDR3 sequence is CASSLRTLRLARSTDTQYF. The DNA of the CDR3 is TGTGCCAGCAGCTTAAGAACCCTTAGACTAGCCCGGAGCACAGATACGCAGTATTTT.

This clone has just one count. The chain joins TRBV23-1 to TRBJ2-1; D possibly corresponds to TRBD1 (5 bases). TRBV23-1 falls under the ORF class, with uncertain function. Between the trimmed V and J ends, which lost 2 bases and 2 bases, there was a span of 19 bases. The CDR3 length is 18 residues. CDR3 sequence: CASSQGKGAADAYNEQFF. In DNA, the CDR3 is TGCGCCAGCAGTCAAGGGAAAGGGGCGGCGGATGCCTACAATGAGCAGTTCTTC.

This chain uses TRBV11-2 with TRBJ1-6; D uncertain. This CDR3 has 15 residues. Germline V gene sequence: CDR1 SGHAT, CDR2 FQNNGV. The V gene lost 4 bases and the J gene lost 7 bases, with 14 bases spanning the gap. This CDR3 reads CASSYVLPGNSPLHF. The CDR3 DNA follows: TGTGCCAGCAGCTACGTACTACCGGGAAATTCACCCCTCCACTTT.

The chain carries TRBV5-1 and TRBJ2-7; weak D call: TRBD2 (5 bases). Trimming removed 0 bases from V and 3 bases from J, with 16 bases in between. The CDR3 contains 16 residues. The V gene's germline CDR1 is SGHRS and CDR2 YFSETQ. The CDR3 here is CASSLGPDSSLYEQYF. DNA of the CDR3: TGCGCCAGCAGCTTGGGTCCGGACTCCTCACTCTACGAGCAGTACTTC. The variable domain in full, with the rest retrieved from reference TRBV5-1 and TRBJ2-7, is KAGVTQTPRYLIKTRGQQVTLSCSPISGHRSVSWYQQTPGQGLQFLFEYFSETQRNKGNFPGRFSGRQFSNSRSEMNVSTLELGDSALYLCASSLGPDSSLYEQYFGPGTRLTVT.

This clone was detected a few times. The V and J genes are TRBV27 and TRBJ1-2; the match to TRBD1 covers 7 bases. The V segment lost 5 bases and the J segment 8 bases; nucleotides outside the gene matches: 11. CDR1 MNHEY and CDR2 SMNVEV come from the germline V gene (reference sequence). The CDR3 sequence is 14 residues long. CDR3 nucleotide sequence: TGTGCCAGCAGTCTACAGGGGTATGGAAGGGGCTACACCTTC. Encoded protein: CASSLQGYGRGYTF.

The chain uses TRBV29-1 and TRBJ2-1; no clear D gene. Germline V gene lookup returns CDR1 SQVTM and CDR2 ANQGSEA. V was trimmed by 7 bases and J by 5 bases, leaving 6 bases between them. This CDR3 is built from 10 residues. In nucleotides, the CDR3 is TGCAGCGGGGTGAACAATGAGCAGTTCTTC. Protein product: CSGVNNEQFF.

This chain joins TRBV2 and TRBJ2-2; 8 bases align to TRBD1. Germline V gene data show CDR1 as SNHLY and CDR2 as FYNNEI. This CDR3 spans 14 amino acids. With V trimmed by 2 bases and J by 7 bases, 3 bases remained unmatched. The CDR3 sequence is CASSEQGADGELFF. The CDR3 DNA is TGTGCCAGCAGTGAACAGGGGGCGGACGGGGAGCTGTTTTTT.

This clone was observed a handful of times. The J gene is TRBJ2-1, the V gene TRBV29-1; D is unresolved. V shed 1 base and J shed 9 bases, with 10 bases lying between them. Germline-derived CDR1 and CDR2 are SQVTM and ANQGSEA. This CDR3 region has 12 residues. The CDR3 here is CSVEVVVSEQFF. The CDR3, as DNA: TGCAGCGTTGAAGTTGTAGTGAGTGAGCAGTTCTTC.

This chain links TRBV5-1 with TRBJ2-5; D gene unclear. This CDR3 contains 13 residues. Deletions cut 3 bases from V and 5 bases from J, with 11 bases between. CDR1 and CDR2 (germline): SGHRS, YFSETQ. CDR3 amino acids: CASSSPLGETQYF. For the CDR3, the DNA is TGCGCCAGCAGCTCCCCTCTCGGGGAGACCCAGTACTTC. The full variable domain, completed using reference TRBV5-1 and TRBJ2-5, is KAGVTQTPRYLIKTRGQQVTLSCSPISGHRSVSWYQQTPGQGLQFLFEYFSETQRNKGNFPGRFSGRQFSNSRSEMNVSTLELGDSALYLCASSSPLGETQYFGPGTRLLVL.

J is TRBJ1-2 and V is TRBV7-2; 7 positions match TRBD1. Germline loops: CDR1 SGHTA, CDR2 FQGNSA. The CDR3 extends over 13 amino acids. V lost 1 base and J lost 8; bases outside the gene matches: 4. CDR3 nucleotide sequence: TGTGCCAGCAGCTTAGAGGGGGCGCGGGGCTACACCTTC. Its translation: CASSLEGARGYTF.

This clone was recorded once. This specimen includes other DNA sequences encoding the same CDR3. The rearrangement uses TRBV30 and TRBJ1-5; D unresolved. CDR3 length: 13 amino acids. The V and J ends lost 0 bases and 5 bases respectively, with 8 bases between them. CDR1 is GTSNPN, CDR2 SVGIG, per germline (reference sequence). As DNA, the CDR3 is TGTGCCTGGAGTGTAGGGAGGGATCAGCCCCAGCATTTT. Amino acids: CAWSVGRDQPQHF.

The genes are TRBV6-5 and TRBJ2-1; tentative D call: TRBD1 (6 bases). Germline V gives CDR1 MNHEY, CDR2 SVGAGI. V lost 4 bases, J lost 10 bases, and 14 bases lay in between. This CDR3 is built from 13 residues. DNA of the CDR3: TGTGCCAGCAGTTGGAACAGGGTTAGGGAGCAGTTCTTC. Encoded protein: CASSWNRVREQFF.

This clone was seen a handful of times. CDR3 nucleotides: TGCGCCAGCAGCCAGTGGACTAGCGGGGGGGAATCCTCCTACAATGAGCAGTTCTTC. It translates to CASSQWTSGGESSYNEQFF. The gene calls are TRBV4-1 and TRBJ2-1; 15 bases agree with TRBD2. CDR1 and CDR2 (germline): MGHRA, YSYEKL. Trimming at V came to 3 bases and at J to 0 bases, leaving 6 bases not matched to a gene. This CDR3 is built from 19 residues.

This clone came up once. The V and J genes are TRBV25-1 and TRBJ1-3; 7 bases agree with TRBD1. The CDR3 loop spans 15 amino acids. CDR1 MGHDK and CDR2 SYGVNS come from the germline V gene. V shed 2 bases, J shed 2 bases, and the junction held 3 bases outside the gene matches. CDR3 loop: CASSETTGPGNTIYF. CDR3 in DNA: TGTGCCAGCAGTGAAACGACAGGGCCTGGAAACACCATATATTTT.

This clone has just a few counts. The V gene is TRBV4-1, the J gene TRBJ2-1; D gene ambiguous. CDR3 length equals 16 residues. The V gene's germline CDR1 is MGHRA and CDR2 YSYEKL. V lost 0 bases, J lost 4 bases, and 13 bases lay in between. CDR3 amino acids: CASSQDTAPIYNEQFF. For the CDR3, the DNA is TGCGCCAGCAGCCAAGATACCGCCCCAATTTACAATGAGCAGTTCTTC.

This rearrangement joins TRBV27 to TRBJ1-5; D is ambiguous. Trimming cost V 4 bases and J 9 bases, with 13 bases left between them. This CDR3 region has 13 residues. The germline V gene encodes CDR1 MNHEY and CDR2 SMNVEV (reference sequence). The CDR3 loop reads CASSSEARSPQHF. The DNA for the CDR3 is TGTGCCAGCAGTTCCGAAGCGAGATCGCCCCAGCATTTT.

J is TRBJ2-5 and V is TRBV29-1; D is ambiguous. Germline V gives CDR1 SQVTM, CDR2 ANQGSEA. The CDR3 has 12 residues. Trimming removed 4 bases at V and 4 bases at J, with 10 bases between. This CDR3 reads CSVGSGGETQYF. CDR3 DNA: TGCAGCGTTGGATCGGGCGGAGAGACCCAGTACTTC.

The CDR3 loop reads CASSLAGQTSIKNIQYF. In DNA, the CDR3 is TGTGCCAGCAGCTTAGCGGGACAGACGTCGATCAAAAACATTCAGTACTTC. The V and J genes are TRBV7-2 and TRBJ2-4, with 7 bases fitting TRBD1. This CDR3 contains 17 residues. CDR1 is SGHTA, CDR2 FQGNSA, per germline. V gave up 0 bases and J gave up 3 bases; unmatched junction bases: 8.